This entry is about one TCR beta chain. Antigen unknown. The data were produced by immunoSEQ multiplex PCR, yet TCRdb's version contains in-frame clones alone and is incomplete. The table records more than 60,000 clones, around 89% of them present only once. V gave up 5 bases and J gave up 10 bases, with 12 bases separating them. Germline V gives CDR1 MDHEN, CDR2 SYDVKM. There are 12 residues in the CDR3. This entry is derived from a study of cytomegalovirus exposure and HLA in healthy donors. The overall study: It was reported in a later analysis that the 120 or so validation repertoires used the same platform as the approximately 690 first-cohort repertoires. General observations from the study: Whilst most TCR sequences proved rare, a subset of public TCRs occurred across many donors.

The donors formed part of the roughly 120-subject validation cohort, distinct from the roughly 700-subject first cohort. The sequencing sample was made of PBMCs. The chain recombines TRBV28 with TRBJ1-3; D remains ambiguous. The TCR was taken from a young woman in good health and CMV-seronegative. CDR3 amino acids: CASSRKPQTIYF. Here the CDR3 DNA reads TGTGCCAGCAGTCGCAAGCCGCAAACCATATATTTT.